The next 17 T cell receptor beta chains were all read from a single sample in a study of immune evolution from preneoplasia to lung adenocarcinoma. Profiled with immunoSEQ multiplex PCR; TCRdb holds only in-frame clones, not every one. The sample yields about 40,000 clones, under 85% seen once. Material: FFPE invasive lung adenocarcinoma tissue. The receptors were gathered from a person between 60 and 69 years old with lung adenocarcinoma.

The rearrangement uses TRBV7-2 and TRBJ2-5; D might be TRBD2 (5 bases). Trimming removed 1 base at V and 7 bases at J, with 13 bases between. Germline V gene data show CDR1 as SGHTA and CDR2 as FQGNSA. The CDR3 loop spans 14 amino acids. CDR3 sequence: CASSLGPGSGTQYF. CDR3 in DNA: TGTGCCAGCAGCTTAGGTCCGGGGTCGGGGACCCAGTACTTC. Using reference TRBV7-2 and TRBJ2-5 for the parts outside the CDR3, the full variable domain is GAGVSQSPSNKVTEKGKDVELRCDPISGHTALYWYRQSLGQGLEFLIYFQGNSAPDKSGLPSDRFSAERTGGSVSTLTIQRTQQEDSAVYLCASSLGPGSGTQYFGPGTRLLVL.

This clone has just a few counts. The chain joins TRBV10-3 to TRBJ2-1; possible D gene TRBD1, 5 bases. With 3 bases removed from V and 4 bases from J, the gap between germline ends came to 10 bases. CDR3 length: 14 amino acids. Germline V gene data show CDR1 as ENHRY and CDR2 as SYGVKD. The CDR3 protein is CAISDRTIYNEQFF. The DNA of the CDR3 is TGTGCCATCAGTGACAGGACAATTTACAATGAGCAGTTCTTC.

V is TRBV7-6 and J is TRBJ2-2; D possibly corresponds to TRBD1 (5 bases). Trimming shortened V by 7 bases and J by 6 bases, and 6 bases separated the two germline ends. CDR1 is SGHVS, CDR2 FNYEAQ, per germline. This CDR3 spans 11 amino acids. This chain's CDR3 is CASTGPGELFF. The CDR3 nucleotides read TGTGCCAGCACAGGGCCCGGGGAGCTGTTTTTT. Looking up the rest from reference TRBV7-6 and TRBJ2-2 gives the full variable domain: GAGVSQSPRYKVTKRGQDVALRCDPISGHVSLYWYRQALGQGPEFLTYFNYEAQQDKSGLPNDRFSAERPEGSISTLTIQRTEQRDSAMYRCASTGPGELFFGEGSRLTVL.

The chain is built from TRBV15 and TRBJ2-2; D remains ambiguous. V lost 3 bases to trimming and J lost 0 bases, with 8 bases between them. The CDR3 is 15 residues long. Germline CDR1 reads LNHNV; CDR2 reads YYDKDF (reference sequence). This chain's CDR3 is CATSRDETNTGELFF. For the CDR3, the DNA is TGTGCCACCAGCAGGGACGAAACGAACACCGGGGAGCTGTTTTTT.

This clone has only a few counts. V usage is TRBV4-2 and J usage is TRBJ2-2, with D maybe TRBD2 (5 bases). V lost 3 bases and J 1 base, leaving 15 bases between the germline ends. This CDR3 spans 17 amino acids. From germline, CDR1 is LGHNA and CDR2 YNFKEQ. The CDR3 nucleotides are TGTGCCAGCAGCCACCCCTCTGGAGGATTGAACACCGGGGAGCTGTTTTTT. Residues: CASSHPSGGLNTGELFF.

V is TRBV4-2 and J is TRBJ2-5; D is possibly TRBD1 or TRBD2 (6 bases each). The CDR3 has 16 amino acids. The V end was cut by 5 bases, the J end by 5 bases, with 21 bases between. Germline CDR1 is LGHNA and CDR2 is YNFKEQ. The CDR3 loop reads CASSSGDSQGGETQYF. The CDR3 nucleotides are TGTGCCAGCAGCTCGGGGGACTCACAGGGCGGCGAGACCCAGTACTTC.

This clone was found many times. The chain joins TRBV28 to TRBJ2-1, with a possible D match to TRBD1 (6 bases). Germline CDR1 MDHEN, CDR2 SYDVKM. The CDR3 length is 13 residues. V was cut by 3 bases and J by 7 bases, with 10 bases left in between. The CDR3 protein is CASSFWQGNEQFF. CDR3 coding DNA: TGTGCCAGCAGTTTCTGGCAGGGGAATGAGCAGTTCTTC.

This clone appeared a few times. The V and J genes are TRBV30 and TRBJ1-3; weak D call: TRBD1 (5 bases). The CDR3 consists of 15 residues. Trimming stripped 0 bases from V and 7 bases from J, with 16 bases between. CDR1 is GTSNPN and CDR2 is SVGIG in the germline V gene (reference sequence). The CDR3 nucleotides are TGTGCCTGGAGTGTTCCCGGGACTATCTTGAACACCATATATTTT. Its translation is CAWSVPGTILNTIYF.

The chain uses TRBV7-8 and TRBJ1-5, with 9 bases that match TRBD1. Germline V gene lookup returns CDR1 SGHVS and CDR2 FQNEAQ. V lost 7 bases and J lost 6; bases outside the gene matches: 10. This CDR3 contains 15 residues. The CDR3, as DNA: TGTGCCAGCACCCCACAGGGGGCGATGGGTCAGCCCCAGCATTTT. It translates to CASTPQGAMGQPQHF. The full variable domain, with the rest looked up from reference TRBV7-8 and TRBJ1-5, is GAGVSQSPRYKVAKRGQDVALRCDPISGHVSLFWYQQALGQGPEFLTYFQNEAQLDKSGLPSDRFFAERPEGSVSTLKIQRTQQEDSAVYLCASTPQGAMGQPQHFGDGTRLSIL.

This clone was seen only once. CDR3 amino acids: CASSLLIAGGPAANEQFF. DNA of the CDR3: TGTGCCAGCAGCTTACTTATCGCGGGAGGGCCAGCAGCGAATGAGCAGTTCTTC. The chain combines TRBV7-6 with TRBJ2-1, with 9 positions matching TRBD2. The CDR3 runs to 18 residues. Germline V CDR1 and CDR2: SGHVS, FNYEAQ. V shed 2 bases and J 7 bases; nucleotides not matched to a gene: 15.

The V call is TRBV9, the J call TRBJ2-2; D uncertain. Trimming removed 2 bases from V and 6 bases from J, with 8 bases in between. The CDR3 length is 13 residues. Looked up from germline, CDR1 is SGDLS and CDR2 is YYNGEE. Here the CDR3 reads CASSVPAAGELFF. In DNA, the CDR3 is TGTGCCAGCAGCGTGCCGGCGGCCGGGGAGCTGTTTTTT.

This CDR3 reads CACSEGNQETQYF. The CDR3 DNA follows: TGTGCTTGTTCGGAGGGAAATCAAGAGACCCAGTACTTC. This chain links TRBV10-3 with TRBJ2-5; a weak D match, TRBD2 (6 bases). This CDR3 is built from 13 residues. Germline values: CDR1 ENHRY, CDR2 SYGVKD.

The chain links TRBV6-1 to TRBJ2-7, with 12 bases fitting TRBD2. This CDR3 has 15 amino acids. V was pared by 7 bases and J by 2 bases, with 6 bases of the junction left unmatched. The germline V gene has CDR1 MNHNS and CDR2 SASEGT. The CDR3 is CASTETSGSTYEQYF. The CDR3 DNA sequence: TGTGCCAGCACCGAGACTAGCGGGAGCACCTACGAGCAGTACTTC.

Here the CDR3 reads CASSGQVPRTDTQYF. CDR3 sequence (DNA): TGTGCCAGCAGTGGACAAGTCCCCCGCACAGATACGCAGTATTTT. This chain joins TRBV2 and TRBJ2-3; no clear D gene. The V end was cut by 4 bases, the J end by 1 base, with 12 bases between. CDR1 is SNHLY and CDR2 is FYNNEI in the germline V gene. The CDR3 runs to 15 residues.

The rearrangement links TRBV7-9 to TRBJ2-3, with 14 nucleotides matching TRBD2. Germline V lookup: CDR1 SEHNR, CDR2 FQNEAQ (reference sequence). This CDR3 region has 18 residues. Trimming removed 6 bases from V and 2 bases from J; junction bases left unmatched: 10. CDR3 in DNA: TGTGCCAGCAGTCTCGGGACTAGCGGGAGTCTGGTCACAGATACGCAGTATTTT. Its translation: CASSLGTSGSLVTDTQYF.

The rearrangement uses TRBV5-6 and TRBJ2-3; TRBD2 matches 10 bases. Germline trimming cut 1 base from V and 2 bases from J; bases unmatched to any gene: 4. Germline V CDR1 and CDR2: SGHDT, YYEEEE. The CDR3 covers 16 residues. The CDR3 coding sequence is TGTGCCAGCAGCTTGCCTAGCGGGAGTGTCACAGATACGCAGTATTTT. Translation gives CASSLPSGSVTDTQYF.

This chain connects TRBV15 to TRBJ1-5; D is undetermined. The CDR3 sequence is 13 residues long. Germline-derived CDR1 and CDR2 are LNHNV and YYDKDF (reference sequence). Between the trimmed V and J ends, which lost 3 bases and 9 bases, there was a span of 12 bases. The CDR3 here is CATSSLRGSPQHF. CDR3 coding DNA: TGTGCCACCAGCAGTCTACGAGGATCGCCCCAGCATTTT.